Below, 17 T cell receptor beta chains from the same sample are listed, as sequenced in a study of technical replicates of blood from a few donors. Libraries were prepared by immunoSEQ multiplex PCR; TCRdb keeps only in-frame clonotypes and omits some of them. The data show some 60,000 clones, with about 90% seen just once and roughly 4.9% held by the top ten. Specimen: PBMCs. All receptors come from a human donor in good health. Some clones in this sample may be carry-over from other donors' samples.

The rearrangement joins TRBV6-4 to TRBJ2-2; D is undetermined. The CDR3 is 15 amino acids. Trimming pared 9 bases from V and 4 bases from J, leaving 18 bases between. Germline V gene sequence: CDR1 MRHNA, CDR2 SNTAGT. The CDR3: CARHPLCGSTGELFF. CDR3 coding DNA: TGTGCCAGGCACCCCCTTTGCGGAAGCACCGGGGAGCTGTTTTTT.

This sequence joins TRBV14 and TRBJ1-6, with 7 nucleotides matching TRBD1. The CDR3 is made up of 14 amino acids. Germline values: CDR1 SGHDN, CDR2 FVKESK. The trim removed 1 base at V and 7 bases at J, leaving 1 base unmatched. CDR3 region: CASSQGGQNSPLHF. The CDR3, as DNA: TGTGCCAGCAGCCAAGGGGGACAGAATTCACCCCTCCACTTT.

The CDR3 spells CSARDDRRYF. The CDR3 region has the DNA TGCAGTGCTAGAGATGACAGAAGGTACTTC. The chain has TRBV20-1 and TRBJ2-7; weak D call: TRBD1 (5 bases). This CDR3 is 10 amino acids long. V dropped 0 bases and J dropped 12 bases, with 9 bases sitting between them. The germline gives CDR1 DFQATT, CDR2 SNEGSKA (reference sequence).

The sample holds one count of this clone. Written as DNA, the CDR3 is TGTGCCAGCAGCGTCCTCCCGGGCGAGCAGTACTTC. This sequence encodes CASSVLPGEQYF. This chain joins TRBV7-9 and TRBJ2-7, with D uncertain. Per germline, CDR1 SEHNR and CDR2 FQNEAQ (reference sequence). The CDR3 has 12 amino acids. The V end lost 5 bases, the J end lost 6 bases, and 11 bases lay between the germline ends.

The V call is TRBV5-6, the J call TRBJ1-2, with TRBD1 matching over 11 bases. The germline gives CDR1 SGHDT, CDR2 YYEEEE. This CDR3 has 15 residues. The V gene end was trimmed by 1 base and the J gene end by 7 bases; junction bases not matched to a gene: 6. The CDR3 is CASSLTRDRGSGYTF. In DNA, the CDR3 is TGTGCCAGCAGCTTGACTCGGGACAGGGGGTCTGGCTACACCTTC.

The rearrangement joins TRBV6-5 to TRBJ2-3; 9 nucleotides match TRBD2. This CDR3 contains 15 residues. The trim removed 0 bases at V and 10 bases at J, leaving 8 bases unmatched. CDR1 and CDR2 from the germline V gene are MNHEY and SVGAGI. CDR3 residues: CASSYSTPAGGAQYF. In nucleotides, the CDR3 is TGTGCCAGCAGTTACTCGACCCCAGCGGGAGGCGCGCAGTATTTT.

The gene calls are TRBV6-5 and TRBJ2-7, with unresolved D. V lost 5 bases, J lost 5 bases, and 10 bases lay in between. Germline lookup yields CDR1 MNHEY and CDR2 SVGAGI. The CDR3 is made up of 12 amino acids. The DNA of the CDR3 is TGTGCCAGCAGTACTAAGGCTCACGAGCAGTACTTC. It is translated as CASSTKAHEQYF.

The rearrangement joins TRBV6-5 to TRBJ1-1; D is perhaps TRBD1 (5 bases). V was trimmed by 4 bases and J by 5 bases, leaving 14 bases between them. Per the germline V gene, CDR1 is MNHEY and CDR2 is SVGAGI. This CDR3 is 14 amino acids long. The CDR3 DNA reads TGTGCCAGCAGTTGGGGGGGAAGGCAGACTGAAGCTTTCTTT. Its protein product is CASSWGGRQTEAFF.

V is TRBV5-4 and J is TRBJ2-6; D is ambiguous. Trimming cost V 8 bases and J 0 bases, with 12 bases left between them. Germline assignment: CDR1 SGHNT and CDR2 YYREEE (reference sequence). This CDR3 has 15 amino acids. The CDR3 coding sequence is TGTGCCAGTCTTATCCGTGTCTCTGGGGCCAACGTCCTGACTTTC. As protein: CASLIRVSGANVLTF.

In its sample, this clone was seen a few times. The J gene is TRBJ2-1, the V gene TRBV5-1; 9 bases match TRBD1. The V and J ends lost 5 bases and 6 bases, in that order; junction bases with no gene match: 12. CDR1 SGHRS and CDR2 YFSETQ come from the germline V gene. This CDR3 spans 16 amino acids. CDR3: CASRQIPGQGPNEQFF. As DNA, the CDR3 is TGCGCCAGCAGGCAAATACCGGGACAGGGTCCCAATGAGCAGTTCTTC.

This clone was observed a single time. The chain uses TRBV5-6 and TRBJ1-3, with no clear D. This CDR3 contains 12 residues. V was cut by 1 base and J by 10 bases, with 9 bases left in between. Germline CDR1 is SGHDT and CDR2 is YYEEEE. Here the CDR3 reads CASSLLGRTIYF. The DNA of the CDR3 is TGTGCCAGCAGCTTGTTGGGGAGAACCATATATTTT.

CDR3: CASSNVAGVVNEQFF. The CDR3 DNA reads as TGTGCCAGCAGCAATGTAGCGGGAGTTGTCAATGAGCAGTTCTTC. J is TRBJ2-1 and V is TRBV6-6; 9 bases are a match to TRBD2. This CDR3 is 15 amino acids long. Trimming removed 6 bases from V and 6 bases from J; junction bases left unmatched: 9. The germline V gene encodes CDR1 MNHNY and CDR2 SVGAGI (reference sequence).

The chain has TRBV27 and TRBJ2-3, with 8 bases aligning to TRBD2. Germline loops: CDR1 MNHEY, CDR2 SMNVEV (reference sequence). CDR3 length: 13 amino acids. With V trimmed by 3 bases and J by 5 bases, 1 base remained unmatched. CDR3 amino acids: CASSFREGDTQYF. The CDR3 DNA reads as TGTGCCAGCAGTTTTCGGGAGGGAGATACGCAGTATTTT.

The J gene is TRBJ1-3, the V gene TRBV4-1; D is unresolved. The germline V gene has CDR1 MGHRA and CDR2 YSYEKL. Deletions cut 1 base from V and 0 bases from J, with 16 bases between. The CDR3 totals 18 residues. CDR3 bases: TGCGCCAGCAGCCAAGGGGTTACTACGAGCTTCTCTGGAAACACCATATATTTT. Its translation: CASSQGVTTSFSGNTIYF.

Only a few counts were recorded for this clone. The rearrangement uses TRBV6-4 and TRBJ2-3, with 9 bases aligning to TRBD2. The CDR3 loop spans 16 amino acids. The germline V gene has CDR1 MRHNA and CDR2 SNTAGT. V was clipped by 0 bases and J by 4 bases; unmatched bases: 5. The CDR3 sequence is CASSDSAGGLPDTQYF. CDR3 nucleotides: TGTGCCAGCAGTGACTCGGCGGGGGGGCTCCCAGATACGCAGTATTTT.

CDR3: CASSLTEGTDTQYF. In DNA form, the CDR3 reads TGTGCCAGCAGCTTAACGGAGGGCACAGATACGCAGTATTTT. This chain joins TRBV7-9 and TRBJ2-3; maybe TRBD2 (5 bases). The CDR3 sequence is 14 residues long. Trimming removed 2 bases at V and 1 base at J, with 7 bases between. The germline CDR1 and CDR2 sequences are SEHNR and FQNEAQ (reference sequence).

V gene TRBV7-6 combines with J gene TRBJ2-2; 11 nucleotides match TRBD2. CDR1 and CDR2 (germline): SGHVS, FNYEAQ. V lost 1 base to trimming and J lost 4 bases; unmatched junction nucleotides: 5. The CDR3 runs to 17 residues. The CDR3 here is CASSLETSGAGTGELFF. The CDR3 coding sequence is TGTGCCAGCAGCTTAGAGACTAGCGGGGCAGGCACCGGGGAGCTGTTTTTT.